A selection of T cell receptor beta chains follows, all from one sample in a study of Graves' ophthalmopathy and Graves' hyperthyroidism. TCRdb passed the multiplex PCR reads through MiXCR, listing each CDR3 protein once. The sample holds over a million distinct CDR3 sequences, less than 45% seen once. Sequencing was done on a sample of peripheral blood or thyroid tissue (not recorded which). Receptors were obtained from an adult man with Graves' hyperthyroidism. Each CDR3 is given with its conserved first and last residue. A D gene is named only where the DNA matches it firmly. Expanded clones are given a class, and other clones once, few, many or no size at all.

abundance	v_gene	j_gene	d_gene	CDR3aa	CDR3nt
many	TRBV7-9	TRBJ1-2	TRBD1	CASSTRDRGSHGYTF	TGTGCCAGCAGCACCCGTGACAGGGGGTCTCATGGCTACACCTTC
-	TRBV7-2	TRBJ1-5	TRBD1	CASSPGQDGQPQHF	TGTGCCAGCAGCCCGGGACAGGATGGTCAGCCCCAGCATTTT
-	TRBV4-2	TRBJ1-2	-	CASSHGVNYGYTF	TGTGCCAGCAGCCACGGGGTTAACTATGGCTACACCTTC
many	TRBV2	TRBJ1-2	-	CASSVDWGTNYGYTF	TGTGCCAGCAGTGTCGATTGGGGGACTAACTATGGCTACACCTTC
many	TRBV19	TRBJ2-2	-	CASTSPPASMSTGELFF	TGTGCCAGTACCTCACCCCCTGCTAGCATGAGCACCGGGGAGCTGTTTTTT
-	TRBV11-1	TRBJ2-2	TRBD2	CASSVEALAGVTGELFF	TGTGCCAGCAGCGTCGAGGCACTAGCGGGAGTCACCGGGGAGCTGTTTTTT
-	TRBV19	TRBJ2-5	TRBD1	CASSIPRDRGDAETQYF	TGTGCCAGTAGTATCCCCCGGGACAGGGGGGACGCGGAGACCCAGTACTTC
many	TRBV10-3	TRBJ1-1	-	CAISVTGADTEAFF	TGTGCCATCAGTGTAACGGGGGCGGATACTGAAGCTTTCTTT
many	TRBV5-8	TRBJ1-2	TRBD1	CASSQRTGGYGYTF	TGTGCCAGCAGCCAGCGGACAGGGGGGTATGGCTACACCTTC
many	TRBV19	TRBJ2-2	-	CASSKSRVIGELFF	TGTGCCAGTAGCAAATCCAGGGTTATCGGGGAGCTGTTTTTT
many	TRBV10-3	TRBJ1-6	TRBD1	CAISVDRANSPLHF	TGTGCCATCAGTGTTGACAGGGCAAATTCACCCCTCCACTTT
many	TRBV5-1	TRBJ1-1	-	CASSLGEGEWKPEAFF	TGCGCCAGCAGCTTGGGTGAGGGGGAATGGAAACCTGAAGCTTTCTTT
-	TRBV7-2	TRBJ1-1	TRBD1	CASSWGQGPEAFF	TGTGCCAGCAGCTGGGGACAGGGTCCTGAAGCTTTCTTT
many	TRBV6-5	TRBJ1-2	-	CASKLGDEANYGYTF	TGTGCCAGCAAATTAGGGGACGAAGCTAACTATGGCTACACCTTC
few	TRBV7-8	TRBJ2-7	-	CASSLRTITYEQYF	TGTGCCAGCAGCTTGAGGACAATAACCTACGAGCAGTACTTC
-	TRBV7-2	TRBJ2-3	TRBD2	CASSLLSGSPADTQYF	TGTGCCAGCAGCTTACTTAGCGGGAGTCCCGCAGATACGCAGTATTTT
-	TRBV7-2	TRBJ2-5	TRBD2	CASSHGTSGGGSTQYF	TGTGCCAGCAGCCATGGGACTAGCGGGGGGGGGAGTACGCAGTACTTC
few	TRBV27	TRBJ2-7	-	CASKAARQTYEQYF	TGTGCCAGCAAGGCGGCGAGGCAGACCTACGAGCAGTACTTC
few	TRBV12-3/TRBV12-4	TRBJ2-5	TRBD2	CASSLGPGLAVQETQYF	TGTGCCAGCAGTTTAGGGCCGGGACTAGCGGTCCAAGAGACCCAGTACTTC
-	TRBV10-3	TRBJ1-4	-	CAISYAFLWGINEKLFF	TGTGCCATCAGTTACGCATTTCTTTGGGGGATTAATGAAAAACTGTTTTTT
once	TRBV5-4	TRBJ1-5	-	CASSLAGLSGQPQHF	TGTGCCAGCAGCTTGGCCGGTTTGTCTGGGCAGCCCCAGCATTTT
few	TRBV29-1	TRBJ1-1	-	CSVWHGGVDTEAFF	TGCAGCGTATGGCATGGAGGGGTGGACACTGAAGCTTTCTTT
-	TRBV25-1	TRBJ1-1	-	CASSLIDRPNTEAFF	TGTGCCAGCAGTTTGATCGACAGGCCGAACACTGAAGCTTTCTTT
-	TRBV20-1	TRBJ2-7	TRBD2	CSARGLGTSAYEQYF	TGCAGTGCTAGAGGTTTAGGGACTAGCGCCTACGAGCAGTACTTC
-	TRBV7-9	TRBJ2-7	TRBD1	CASSVTGGSMDKQYF	TGTGCCAGCAGCGTAACAGGGGGTTCTATGGACAAGCAGTACTTC
many	TRBV20-1	TRBJ2-5	TRBD2	CSARPGSGKQETQYF	TGCAGTGCTCGACCGGGTAGCGGGAAGCAAGAGACCCAGTACTTC